One and the same sample provided the 27 T cell receptor beta chains below, sequenced in a study of T cells in Graves' hyperthyroidism and ophthalmopathy (dated by TCRdb to the late 2010s). The library was obtained by multiplex PCR. The reads were generated on an Illumina HiSeq 2000. Amplification of TCR beta CDR3 regions was carried out from RNA transcripts. For the first round of RT-PCR on the TCR CDR3, the HTBI primer set was used together with the Qiagen OneStep RT-PCR kit. TCRdb handled the public reads itself, with Q25 trimming in fastp and clone calling in MiXCR, and kept productive beta chains. Every distinct CDR3 protein forms one entry, paired with its most common genes and DNA. Present in this sample are around 360,000 distinct CDR3 sequences, nearly 15% of which were seen just once. Jointly, the top ten make up approximately 20% of the sample. Sequenced: blood. Receptor source: a woman aged 55-69 years with Graves' ophthalmopathy.

This clonotype was seen ten or more times. The chain recombines TRBV2 with TRBJ2-3; D perhaps matches TRBD1 (5 bases). CDR1 is SNHLY and CDR2 is FYNNEI in the germline V gene. The CDR3 contains 15 residues. Trimming removed 1 base at V and 0 bases at J, with 8 bases between. CDR3 residues: CASSEGQRSTDTQYF. CDR3 nucleotide sequence: TGTGCCAGCAGTGAAGGACAGAGAAGCACAGATACGCAGTATTTT.

This clonotype has ten or more counts. The rearrangement joins TRBV20-1 to TRBJ2-1, with 7 bases fitting TRBD2. There are 15 residues in the CDR3. V was clipped by 4 bases and J by 0 bases; unmatched bases: 6. The germline CDR1 and CDR2 sequences are DFQATT and SNEGSKA (reference sequence). CDR3 region: CSATRKRGSYNEQFF. The CDR3 DNA reads TGCAGTGCTACGAGGAAGCGGGGCTCCTACAATGAGCAGTTCTTC.

This clonotype has ten or more counts. The rearrangement joins TRBV5-6 to TRBJ2-5; D may match TRBD1 or TRBD2 (5 bases each). This CDR3 is built from 14 residues. Per germline, CDR1 SGHDT and CDR2 YYEEEE. Trimming shortened V by 0 bases and J by 2 bases, and 8 bases separated the two germline ends. The CDR3 is CASSLVGEQETQYF. CDR3 coding DNA: TGTGCCAGCAGCTTGGTAGGGGAGCAAGAGACCCAGTACTTC.

This clonotype came up many times. The CDR3 bases are TGTGCCAGCAGCACTGGGGTTGGCGAGACCCAGTACTTC. Amino acid sequence: CASSTGVGETQYF. The chain links TRBV28 to TRBJ2-5; D unclear. This CDR3 spans 13 amino acids. In germline, CDR1 is MDHEN, CDR2 SYDVKM. V lost 6 bases and J 5 bases, leaving 13 bases between the germline ends.

This clonotype was counted many times. CDR3 region: CSARSPRAVHGVSYNEQFF. The CDR3 DNA sequence: TGCAGTGCTAGATCCCCCCGGGCGGTTCACGGCGTCTCCTACAATGAGCAGTTCTTC. The V gene is TRBV20-1, the J gene TRBJ2-1; no definite D call. The CDR3 totals 19 residues. Trimming removed 2 bases from V and 0 bases from J, with 23 bases in between. Germline CDR1 reads DFQATT; CDR2 reads SNEGSKA (reference sequence).

This clonotype has more than one count but fewer than ten. The chain couples TRBV20-1 to TRBJ1-1, with D unclear. The CDR3 is made up of 14 amino acids. CDR1 is DFQATT, CDR2 SNEGSKA, per germline (reference sequence). V lost 1 base to trimming and J lost 1 base, with 10 bases between them. CDR3 sequence: CSARAEGSNTEAFF. The CDR3 DNA reads TGCAGTGCTAGAGCCGAAGGATCGAACACTGAAGCTTTCTTT.

This clonotype has ten or more counts. The chain has TRBV30 and TRBJ2-7, with 8 bases that match TRBD1. CDR1 and CDR2 from the germline V gene are GTSNPN and SVGIG (reference sequence). The CDR3 covers 13 residues. Trimming took 0 bases from V and 7 from J; bases not matched to a gene: 5. CDR3 protein: CAWSVQGAGEQYF. CDR3 in DNA: TGTGCCTGGAGTGTGCAGGGGGCGGGAGAGCAGTACTTC.

The sample holds many counts of this clonotype. The chain combines TRBV24-1 with TRBJ2-3, with 8 bases fitting TRBD2. The germline V gene encodes CDR1 KGHDR and CDR2 SFDVKD. The CDR3 extends over 15 amino acids. V lost 6 bases and J lost 0; bases outside the gene matches: 4. The CDR3 DNA follows: TGTGCCACCAGTTTAAGCGGGAGTAGCACAGATACGCAGTATTTT. Translated, it gives CATSLSGSSTDTQYF.

V is TRBV5-1 and J is TRBJ2-1, with D possibly being TRBD2 (5 bases). The CDR3 is 13 residues long. V was cut by 2 bases and J by 8 bases, with 11 bases left in between. The germline gives CDR1 SGHRS, CDR2 YFSETQ. CDR3 residues: CASSLGLIDEQFF. The CDR3 bases are TGCGCCAGCAGCTTAGGACTGATCGATGAGCAGTTCTTC. Variable domain in full (rest from reference TRBV5-1 and TRBJ2-1): KAGVTQTPRYLIKTRGQQVTLSCSPISGHRSVSWYQQTPGQGLQFLFEYFSETQRNKGNFPGRFSGRQFSNSRSEMNVSTLELGDSALYLCASSLGLIDEQFFGPGTRLTVL.

Many counts were recorded for this clonotype. The chain couples TRBV18 to TRBJ2-3; TRBD2 might be the D (6 bases). Germline V CDR1 and CDR2: KGHSH, LQKENI. The CDR3 sequence is 15 residues long. V lost 2 bases and J lost 5, with 14 bases in between. The CDR3 nucleotides are TGTGCCAGCTCACCATCGGCGGGATTGGGAGATACGCAGTATTTT. This gives the protein CASSPSAGLGDTQYF.

This clonotype was seen ten or more times. The V and J genes are TRBV20-1 and TRBJ2-1, with 11 bases fitting TRBD2. This CDR3 contains 18 residues. V was clipped by 1 base and J by 5 bases; unmatched bases: 13. Per germline, CDR1 DFQATT and CDR2 SNEGSKA (reference sequence). The CDR3 loop reads CSARVRYSGRGLHNEQFF. Here the CDR3 DNA reads TGCAGTGCTAGAGTTCGTTATAGCGGGAGGGGTCTACACAATGAGCAGTTCTTC.

This clonotype has a single count. The rearrangement uses TRBV2 and TRBJ2-3, with 12 positions matching TRBD2. Germline-derived CDR1 and CDR2 are SNHLY and FYNNEI. The CDR3 is 15 amino acids. J was trimmed by 6 bases and V by 7 bases; bases with no gene match: 8. The CDR3 DNA follows: TGTGCCAGCACCGGGACTAGCGGGTACCGGGATACGCAGTATTTT. This encodes CASTGTSGYRDTQYF. Drawing the rest from reference TRBV2 and TRBJ2-3, the complete variable domain is EPEVTQTPSHQVTQMGQEVILRCVPISNHLYFYWYRQILGQKVEFLVSFYNNEISEKSEIFDDQFSVERPDGSNFTLKIRSTKLEDSAMYFCASTGTSGYRDTQYFGPGTRLTVL.

The J gene is TRBJ1-3, the V gene TRBV9; D gene unclear. The CDR3 is 15 amino acids. Germline values: CDR1 SGDLS, CDR2 YYNGEE. Between the trimmed V and J ends, which lost 0 bases and 0 bases, there was a span of 7 bases. The CDR3 region has the DNA TGTGCCAGCAGCGTAGACCTGAGCTCTGGAAACACCATATATTTT. Its protein is CASSVDLSSGNTIYF.

Ten or more counts support this clonotype. The chain carries TRBV2 and TRBJ2-1; D might be TRBD1 or TRBD2, each matching 5 bases. Per the germline V gene, CDR1 is SNHLY and CDR2 is FYNNEI. This CDR3 region has 14 residues. V was pared by 5 bases and J by 7 bases, with 15 bases between. CDR3 sequence: CASSYKSGTNEQFF. CDR3 DNA: TGTGCCAGCAGTTATAAGTCCGGGACGAATGAGCAGTTCTTC.

This clonotype appeared a few times. The V call is TRBV15, the J call TRBJ2-1, with TRBD2 identical over 11 bases. The CDR3 totals 13 residues. With 11 bases clipped from V and 6 bases from J, the junction kept 6 bases outside the gene matches. Germline loops: CDR1 LNHNV, CDR2 YYDKDF (reference sequence). The CDR3 loop is CAQTGTSGNEQFF. In nucleotides, the CDR3 is TGTGCCCAGACCGGGACTAGCGGCAATGAGCAGTTCTTC.

This chain joins TRBV27 and TRBJ1-2, with TRBD1 matching over 7 bases. Germline lookup yields CDR1 MNHEY and CDR2 SMNVEV (reference sequence). Trimming cost V 6 bases and J 4 bases; bases outside gene matches: 11. The CDR3 runs 15 residues. The chain's CDR3 is CASSRRGGARYGYTF. CDR3 sequence (DNA): TGTGCCAGCAGCCGCAGGGGGGGGGCCCGCTATGGCTACACCTTC.

This clonotype has a count of ten or more. The chain has TRBV29-1 and TRBJ2-5; TRBD1 agrees at 10 bases. Trimming took 7 bases from V and 4 from J; bases not matched to a gene: 6. This CDR3 contains 13 residues. The germline CDR1 and CDR2 sequences are SQVTM and ANQGSEA. CDR3 region: CSGWDRGGETQYF. For the CDR3, the DNA is TGCAGCGGATGGGACAGGGGCGGAGAGACCCAGTACTTC.

In its sample, this clonotype was seen many times. The V gene is TRBV12-3 or TRBV12-4, the J gene TRBJ2-1; D not resolved. With 2 bases removed from V and 2 bases from J, the gap between germline ends came to 10 bases. CDR3 length: 15 amino acids. The CDR3 sequence is CASSLNGAAYNEQFF. The CDR3, as DNA: TGTGCCAGCAGTTTAAACGGAGCAGCCTACAATGAGCAGTTCTTC.

V and J are TRBV5-1 and TRBJ2-2, with 11 bases fitting TRBD2. The CDR3 consists of 16 residues. Germline CDR1 SGHRS, CDR2 YFSETQ. The J segment lost 4 bases and the V segment lost 4 bases, leaving 6 bases of the junction unmatched. The CDR3 loop is CASSLTLAGGTGELFF. The CDR3 nucleotides are TGCGCCAGCAGCCTAACTCTAGCGGGAGGCACCGGGGAGCTGTTTTTT.

This clonotype was seen at least ten times. This rearrangement joins TRBV29-1 to TRBJ2-2; maybe TRBD1 (5 bases). The germline V gene encodes CDR1 SQVTM and CDR2 ANQGSEA. V was cut by 7 bases and J by 3 bases, with 15 bases left in between. This CDR3 spans 14 amino acids. CDR3 protein: CSALKPGYTGELFF. Written as DNA, the CDR3 is TGCAGCGCCCTGAAGCCAGGGTACACCGGGGAGCTGTTTTTT.

This clonotype appeared a few times. The chain combines TRBV5-5 with TRBJ1-5; D call uncertain. With 5 bases removed from V and 1 base from J, the gap between germline ends came to 13 bases. CDR3 length: 15 residues. CDR1 is SGHKS, CDR2 YYEKEE, per germline (reference sequence). The CDR3 coding sequence is TGTGCCAGCAGGTCTCTCAGGATGAGCAATCAGCCCCAGCATTTT. Its translation: CASRSLRMSNQPQHF.

This sequence joins TRBV24-1 and TRBJ1-4; tentative D call: TRBD1 (5 bases). V gave up 3 bases and J gave up 0 bases, with 7 bases separating them. Germline CDR1 and CDR2: KGHDR and SFDVKD. CDR3 size: 15 residues. CDR3 sequence reads: CATSDTGATNEKLFF. In DNA, the CDR3 is TGTGCCACCAGTGATACAGGTGCAACTAATGAAAAACTGTTTTTT.

The table lists this clonotype with many counts. The chain is built from TRBV28 and TRBJ1-1; 7 bases agree with TRBD1. The CDR3 totals 16 residues. CDR1 is MDHEN and CDR2 is SYDVKM in the germline V gene. After removal of 6 bases from V and 0 bases from J, the junction contained 10 bases not matched to a gene. CDR3 residues: CASRFGTANMNTEAFF. The DNA of the CDR3 is TGTGCCAGCAGATTCGGGACAGCGAACATGAACACTGAAGCTTTCTTT. Using reference TRBV28 and TRBJ1-1 for the parts outside the CDR3, the full variable domain is DVKVTQSSRYLVKRTGEKVFLECVQDMDHENMFWYRQDPGLGLRLIYFSYDVKMKEKGDIPEGYSVSREKKERFSLILESASTNQTSMYLCASRFGTANMNTEAFFGQGTRLTVV.

The chain carries TRBV4-2 and TRBJ2-7, with 9 bases fitting TRBD2. This CDR3 has 15 amino acids. V lost 1 base and J lost 3; bases outside the gene matches: 4. Germline CDR1 and CDR2: LGHNA and YNFKEQ. The CDR3 reads CASSQAASGNYEQYF. CDR3 nucleotide sequence: TGTGCCAGCAGCCAAGCCGCTAGCGGGAACTACGAGCAGTACTTC.

Note on this clonotype: A much larger clone sits a single nucleotide away, making a read error possible. The CDR3 protein is CASSGEDTQYF. In DNA, the CDR3 is TGTGCCAGCAGTGGGGAAGATACCCAGTACTTC. This chain uses TRBV12-3 or TRBV12-4 with TRBJ2-5; D is unclear. CDR3 length equals 11 residues.

This clonotype was recorded many times. The chain is built from TRBV28 and TRBJ2-1; unclear D gene. V lost 6 bases and J 7 bases, leaving 10 bases between the germline ends. Per germline, CDR1 MDHEN and CDR2 SYDVKM. This CDR3 comprises 12 residues. The chain's CDR3 is CASSSRINEQFF. CDR3 DNA: TGTGCCAGCAGCTCCCGGATTAATGAGCAGTTCTTC. The full variable domain, completed using reference TRBV28 and TRBJ2-1, is DVKVTQSSRYLVKRTGEKVFLECVQDMDHENMFWYRQDPGLGLRLIYFSYDVKMKEKGDIPEGYSVSREKKERFSLILESASTNQTSMYLCASSSRINEQFFGPGTRLTVL.

This clonotype showed up many times. The chain has TRBV28 and TRBJ2-2, with D perhaps TRBD2 (5 bases). The ends were cut back, 2 bases at V and 0 bases at J, with 10 bases in the middle. CDR3 length: 16 amino acids. Germline lookup yields CDR1 MDHEN and CDR2 SYDVKM. The CDR3, as DNA: TGTGCCAGCAGTTTAGTCGGACTTTCGAACACCGGGGAGCTGTTTTTT. It codes for CASSLVGLSNTGELFF.